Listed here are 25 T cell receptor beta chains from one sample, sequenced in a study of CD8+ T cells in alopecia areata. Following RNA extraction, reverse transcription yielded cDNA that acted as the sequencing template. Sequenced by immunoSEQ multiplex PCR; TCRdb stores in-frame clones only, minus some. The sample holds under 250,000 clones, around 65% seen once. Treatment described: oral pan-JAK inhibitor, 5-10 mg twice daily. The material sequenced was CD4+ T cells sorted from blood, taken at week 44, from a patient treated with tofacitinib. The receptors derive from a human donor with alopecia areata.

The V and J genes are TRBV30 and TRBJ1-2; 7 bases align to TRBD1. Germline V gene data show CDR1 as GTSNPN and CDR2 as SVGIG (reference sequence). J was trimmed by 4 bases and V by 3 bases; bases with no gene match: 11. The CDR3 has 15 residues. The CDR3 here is CAWSRDSTSPYGYTF. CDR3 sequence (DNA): TGTGCCTGGAGCCGGGACAGCACTTCCCCCTATGGCTACACCTTC.

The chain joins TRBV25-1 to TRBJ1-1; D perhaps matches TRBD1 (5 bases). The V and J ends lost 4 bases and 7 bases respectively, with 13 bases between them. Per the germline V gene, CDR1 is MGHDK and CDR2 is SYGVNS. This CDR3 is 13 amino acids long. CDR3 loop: CASSGGPPYEAFF. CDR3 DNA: TGTGCCAGCAGTGGGGGACCGCCATATGAAGCTTTCTTT.

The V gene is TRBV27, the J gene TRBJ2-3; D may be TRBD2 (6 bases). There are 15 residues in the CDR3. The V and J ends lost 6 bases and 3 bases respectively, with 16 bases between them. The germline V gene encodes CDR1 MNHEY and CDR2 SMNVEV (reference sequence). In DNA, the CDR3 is TGTGCCAGCAGGGGAAGCGGGCTCGTTACAGATACGCAGTATTTT. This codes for CASRGSGLVTDTQYF.

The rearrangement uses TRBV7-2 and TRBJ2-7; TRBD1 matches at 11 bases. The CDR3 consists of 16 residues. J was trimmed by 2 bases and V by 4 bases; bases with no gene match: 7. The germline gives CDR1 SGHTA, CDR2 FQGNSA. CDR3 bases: TGTGCCAGCAGCTATATCCCGGGACAGGGGGCCTACGAGCAGTACTTC. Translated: CASSYIPGQGAYEQYF.

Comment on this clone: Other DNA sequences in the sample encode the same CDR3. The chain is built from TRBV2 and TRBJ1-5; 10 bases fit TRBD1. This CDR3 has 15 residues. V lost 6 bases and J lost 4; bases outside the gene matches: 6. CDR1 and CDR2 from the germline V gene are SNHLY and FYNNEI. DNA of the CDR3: TGTGCCAGCAGCGATAGGACAGGGGGAAATCAGCCCCAGCATTTT. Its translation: CASSDRTGGNQPQHF.

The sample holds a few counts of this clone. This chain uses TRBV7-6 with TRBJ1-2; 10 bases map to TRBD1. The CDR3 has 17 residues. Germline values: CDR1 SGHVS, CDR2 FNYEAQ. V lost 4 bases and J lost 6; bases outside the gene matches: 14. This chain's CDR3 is CASSSRQRQGAVHGYTF. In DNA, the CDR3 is TGTGCCAGCAGCTCGCGACAACGACAGGGGGCTGTTCATGGCTACACCTTC.

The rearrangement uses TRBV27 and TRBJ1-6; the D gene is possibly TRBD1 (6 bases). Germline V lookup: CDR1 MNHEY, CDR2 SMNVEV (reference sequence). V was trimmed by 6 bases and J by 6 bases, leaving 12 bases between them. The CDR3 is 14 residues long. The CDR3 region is CASRAGTSNSPLHF. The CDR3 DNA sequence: TGTGCCAGCAGAGCCGGGACAAGTAATTCACCCCTCCACTTT.

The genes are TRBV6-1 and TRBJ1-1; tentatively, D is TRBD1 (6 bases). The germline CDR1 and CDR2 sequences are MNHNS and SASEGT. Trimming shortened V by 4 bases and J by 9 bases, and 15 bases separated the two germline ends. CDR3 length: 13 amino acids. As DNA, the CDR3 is TGTGCCAGCAGTGGGAACAGGGATACGCAAGCTTTCTTT. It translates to CASSGNRDTQAFF.

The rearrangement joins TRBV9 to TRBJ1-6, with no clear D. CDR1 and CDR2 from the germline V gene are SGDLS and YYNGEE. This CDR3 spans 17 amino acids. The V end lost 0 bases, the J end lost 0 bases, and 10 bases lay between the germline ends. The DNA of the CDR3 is TGTGCCAGCAGCGTAGAGGGCGGGATCTCCTATAATTCACCCCTCCACTTT. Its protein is CASSVEGGISYNSPLHF.

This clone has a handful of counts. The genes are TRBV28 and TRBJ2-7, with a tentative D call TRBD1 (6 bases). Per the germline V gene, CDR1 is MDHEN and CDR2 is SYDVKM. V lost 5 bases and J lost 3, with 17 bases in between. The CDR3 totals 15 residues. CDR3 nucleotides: TGTGCCAGCAGTAGAAAACAGGGATACATCTACGAGCAGTACTTC. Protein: CASSRKQGYIYEQYF.

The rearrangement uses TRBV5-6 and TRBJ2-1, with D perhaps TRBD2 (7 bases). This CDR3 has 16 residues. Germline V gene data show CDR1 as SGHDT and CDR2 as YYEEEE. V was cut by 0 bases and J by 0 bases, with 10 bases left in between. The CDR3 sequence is CASSLVRGPSYNEQFF. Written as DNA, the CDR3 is TGTGCCAGCAGCTTGGTGCGGGGGCCCTCCTACAATGAGCAGTTCTTC.

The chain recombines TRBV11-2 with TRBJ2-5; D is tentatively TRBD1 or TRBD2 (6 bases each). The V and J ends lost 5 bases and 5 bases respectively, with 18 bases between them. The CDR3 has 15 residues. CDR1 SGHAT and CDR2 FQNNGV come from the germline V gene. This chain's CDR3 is CASSGGPRGGETQYF. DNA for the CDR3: TGTGCCAGCAGCGGGGGGCCGAGGGGTGGGGAGACCCAGTACTTC.

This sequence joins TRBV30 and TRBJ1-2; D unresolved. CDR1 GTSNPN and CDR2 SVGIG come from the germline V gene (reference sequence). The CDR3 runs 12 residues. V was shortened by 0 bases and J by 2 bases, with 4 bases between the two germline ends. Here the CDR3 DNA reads TGTGCCTGGAGTGTCCCAAACTATGGCTACACCTTC. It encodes CAWSVPNYGYTF.

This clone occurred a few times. In nucleotides, the CDR3 is TGTGCCAGCAGTTACGGTCTTCCGGGGGTCATGGATGAGCAGTTCTTC. Translation: CASSYGLPGVMDEQFF. The V and J genes are TRBV6-5 and TRBJ2-1, with D perhaps TRBD2 (6 bases). The CDR3 loop spans 16 amino acids. CDR1 is MNHEY, CDR2 SVGAGI, per germline. With 2 bases removed from V and 8 bases from J, the gap between germline ends came to 19 bases.

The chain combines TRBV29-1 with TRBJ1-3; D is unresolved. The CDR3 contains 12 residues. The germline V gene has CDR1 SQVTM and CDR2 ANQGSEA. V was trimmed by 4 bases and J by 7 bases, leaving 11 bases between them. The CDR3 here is CSVGQASNTIYF. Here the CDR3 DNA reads TGCAGCGTTGGACAAGCTTCTAACACCATATATTTT.

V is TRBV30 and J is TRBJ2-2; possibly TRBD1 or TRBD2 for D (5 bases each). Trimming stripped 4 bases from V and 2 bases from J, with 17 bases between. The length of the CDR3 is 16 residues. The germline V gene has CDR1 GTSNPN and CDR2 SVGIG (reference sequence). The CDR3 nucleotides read TGTGCCTGGACCCGAGTAGTTGGGGGAAACACCGGGGAGCTGTTTTTT. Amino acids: CAWTRVVGGNTGELFF.

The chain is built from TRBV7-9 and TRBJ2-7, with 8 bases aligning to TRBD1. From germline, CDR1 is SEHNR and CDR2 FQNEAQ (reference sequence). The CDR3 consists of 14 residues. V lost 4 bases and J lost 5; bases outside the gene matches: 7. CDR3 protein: CASSSPGQGHEQYF. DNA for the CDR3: TGTGCCAGCAGCTCCCCCGGACAGGGCCACGAGCAGTACTTC.

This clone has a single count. The CDR3 spells CASSRDARVNTEAFF. In DNA form, the CDR3 reads TGTGCCAGCAGCAGGGACGCCAGGGTGAACACTGAAGCTTTCTTT. The V and J genes are TRBV5-6 and TRBJ1-1; maybe TRBD1 (5 bases). Trimming removed 4 bases at V and 0 bases at J, with 13 bases between. From germline, CDR1 is SGHDT and CDR2 YYEEEE. The CDR3 runs 15 residues.

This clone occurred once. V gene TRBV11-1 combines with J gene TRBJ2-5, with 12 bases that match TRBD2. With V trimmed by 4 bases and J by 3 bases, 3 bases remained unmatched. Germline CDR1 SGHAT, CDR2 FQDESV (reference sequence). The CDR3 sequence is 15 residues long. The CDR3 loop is CASSSRLAGEETQYF. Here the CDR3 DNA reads TGTGCCAGCAGCTCTCGACTAGCGGGGGAAGAGACCCAGTACTTC.

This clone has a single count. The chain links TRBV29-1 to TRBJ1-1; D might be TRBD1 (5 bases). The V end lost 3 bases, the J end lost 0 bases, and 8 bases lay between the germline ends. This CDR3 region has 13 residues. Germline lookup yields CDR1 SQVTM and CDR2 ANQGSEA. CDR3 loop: CSVEEGMNTEAFF. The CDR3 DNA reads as TGCAGCGTTGAGGAGGGGATGAACACTGAAGCTTTCTTT.

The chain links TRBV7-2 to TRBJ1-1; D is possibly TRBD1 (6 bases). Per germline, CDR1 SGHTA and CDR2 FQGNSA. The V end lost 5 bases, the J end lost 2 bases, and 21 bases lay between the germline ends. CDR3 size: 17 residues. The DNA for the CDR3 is TGTGCCAGCAGCCCACGGACAGTAGGGAGTTCCAACACTGAAGCTTTCTTT. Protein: CASSPRTVGSSNTEAFF.

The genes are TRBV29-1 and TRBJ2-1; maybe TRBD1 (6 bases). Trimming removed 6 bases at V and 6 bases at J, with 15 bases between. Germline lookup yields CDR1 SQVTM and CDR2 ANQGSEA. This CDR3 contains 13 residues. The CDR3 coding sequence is TGCAGCGTCCGGGACATCAATTTCAATGAGCAGTTCTTC. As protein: CSVRDINFNEQFF.

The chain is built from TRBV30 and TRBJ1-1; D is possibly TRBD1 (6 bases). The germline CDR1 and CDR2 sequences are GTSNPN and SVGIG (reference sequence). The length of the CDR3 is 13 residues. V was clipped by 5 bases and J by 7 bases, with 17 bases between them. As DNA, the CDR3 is TGTGCCTGGGGACAACAGGGAAATAATGAAGCTTTCTTT. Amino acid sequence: CAWGQQGNNEAFF.

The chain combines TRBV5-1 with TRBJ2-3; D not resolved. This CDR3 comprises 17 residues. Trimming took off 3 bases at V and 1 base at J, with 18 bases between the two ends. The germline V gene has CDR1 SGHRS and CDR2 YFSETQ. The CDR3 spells CASSSELSTSGTDTQYF. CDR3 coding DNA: TGCGCCAGCAGCTCGGAACTATCAACCTCAGGCACAGATACGCAGTATTTT.

The CDR3 loop reads CASSSTRRGYTF. CDR3 nucleotides: TGTGCCAGCAGCTCGACGAGGAGAGGCTACACCTTC. The chain recombines TRBV5-6 with TRBJ1-2; D remains ambiguous. This CDR3 is built from 12 residues. CDR1 and CDR2 (germline): SGHDT, YYEEEE. With 3 bases removed from V and 8 bases from J, the gap between germline ends came to 11 bases. Full variable domain (outside the CDR3, taken from reference TRBV5-6 and TRBJ1-2): DAGVTQSPTHLIKTRGQQVTLRCSPKSGHDTVSWYQQALGQGPQFIFQYYEEEERQRGNFPDRFSGHQFPNYSSELNVNALLLGDSALYLCASSSTRRGYTFGSGTRLTVV.